Detailed here is one T cell receptor beta chain. Per the germline V gene, CDR1 is SNHLY and CDR2 is FYNNEI. V gave up 6 bases and J gave up 4 bases, with 3 bases separating them. This CDR3 region has 11 residues. The data originate from a study of OX40 agonist ivuxolimab in advanced cancers. The overall study: Among those enrolled, mean age was approximately 62 years (range about 23 to 85) and roughly 84% were male.

Profiled with immunoSEQ multiplex PCR; TCRdb holds only in-frame clones, not every one. The table records approximately 50,000 clones, around four fifths of them present only once. This TCR was recovered from an adult with an advanced solid tumor such as melanoma, head and neck, liver or kidney cancer. Source: CD4+ or CD8+ T cells sorted from blood, taken in a trial of the OX40 agonist ivuxolimab. This sequence joins TRBV2 and TRBJ2-2; no definite D call. This CDR3 reads CASSVTGELFF. The CDR3 nucleotides are TGTGCCAGCAGCGTCACCGGGGAGCTGTTTTTT.